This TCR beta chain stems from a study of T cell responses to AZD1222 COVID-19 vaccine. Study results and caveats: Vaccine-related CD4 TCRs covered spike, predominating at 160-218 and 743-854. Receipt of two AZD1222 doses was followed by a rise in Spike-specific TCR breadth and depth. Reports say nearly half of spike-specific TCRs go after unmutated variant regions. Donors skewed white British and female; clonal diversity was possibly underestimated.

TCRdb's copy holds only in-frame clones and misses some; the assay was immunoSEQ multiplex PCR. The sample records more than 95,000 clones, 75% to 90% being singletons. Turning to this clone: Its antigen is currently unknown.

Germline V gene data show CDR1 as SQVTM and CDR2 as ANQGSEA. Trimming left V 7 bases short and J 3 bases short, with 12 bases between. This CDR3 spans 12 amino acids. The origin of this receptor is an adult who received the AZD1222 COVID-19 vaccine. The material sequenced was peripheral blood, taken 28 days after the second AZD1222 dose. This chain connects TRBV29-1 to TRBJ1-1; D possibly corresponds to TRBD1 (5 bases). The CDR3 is CSEGSRDTEAFF. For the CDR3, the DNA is TGCAGCGAGGGGAGCCGGGACACTGAAGCTTTCTTT.